The source of this TCR beta chain is a study of cytomegalovirus exposure and HLA in healthy donors. Study details: The approximately 110 validation repertoires, a later analysis reported, used the same platform as the approximately 700 first-cohort repertoires. Regarding the study as a whole: Among TCR beta chains, those listed as cytomegalovirus-associated numbered around 160. Cytomegalovirus status was reportedly diagnosed by the classifier with high specificity and sensitivity. The TCR clusters that emerged in the first cohort tended, a later analysis found, to co-occur in the roughly 130 validation repertoires.

V was clipped by 5 bases and J by 8 bases; unmatched bases: 11. The germline V gene encodes CDR1 SGHAT and CDR2 FQNNGV. This CDR3 is 15 amino acids long. Regarding this clone: Its antigen is not identified.

The assay was immunoSEQ multiplex PCR, and TCRdb's table has in-frame clones only and misses some. Of 190,000 or so clones in the sample, 75% to 85% were seen once. Input material: PBMCs. The TCR comes from a woman in her twenties or thirties in good health and CMV-seropositive. V gene TRBV11-2 combines with J gene TRBJ1-4, with 7 bases identical to TRBD1. The CDR3 DNA reads as TGTGCCAGCAGCCCCGGCCGGGGACAGCCCGAAAAACTGTTTTTT. Its protein is CASSPGRGQPEKLFF.